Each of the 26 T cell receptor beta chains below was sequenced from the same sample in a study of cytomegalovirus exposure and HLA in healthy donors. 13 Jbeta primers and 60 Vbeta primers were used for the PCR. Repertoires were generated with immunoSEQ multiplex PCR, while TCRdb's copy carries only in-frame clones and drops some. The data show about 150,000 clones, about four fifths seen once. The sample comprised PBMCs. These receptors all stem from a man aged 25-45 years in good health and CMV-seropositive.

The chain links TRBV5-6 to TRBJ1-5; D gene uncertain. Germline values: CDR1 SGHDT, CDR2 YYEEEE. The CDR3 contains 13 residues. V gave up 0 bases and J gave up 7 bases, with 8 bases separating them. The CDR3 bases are TGTGCCAGCAGCTTGGGGGAGATCCAGCCCCAGCATTTT. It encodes CASSLGEIQPQHF. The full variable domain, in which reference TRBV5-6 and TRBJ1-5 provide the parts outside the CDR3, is DAGVTQSPTHLIKTRGQQVTLRCSPKSGHDTVSWYQQALGQGPQFIFQYYEEEERQRGNFPDRFSGHQFPNYSSELNVNALLLGDSALYLCASSLGEIQPQHFGDGTRLSIL.

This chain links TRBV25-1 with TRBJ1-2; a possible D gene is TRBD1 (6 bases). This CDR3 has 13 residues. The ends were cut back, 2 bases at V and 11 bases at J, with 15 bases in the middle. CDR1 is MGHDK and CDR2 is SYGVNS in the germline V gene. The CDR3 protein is CASSEPSRGLYTF. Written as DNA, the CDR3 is TGTGCCAGCAGTGAACCCAGCAGGGGCCTATACACCTTC.

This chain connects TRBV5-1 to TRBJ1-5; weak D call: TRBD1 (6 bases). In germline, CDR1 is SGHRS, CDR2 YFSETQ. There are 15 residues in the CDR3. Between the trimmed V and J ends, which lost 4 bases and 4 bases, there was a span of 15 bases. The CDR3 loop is CASSPEGGANQPQHF. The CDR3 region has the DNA TGCGCCAGCAGCCCCGAAGGGGGGGCGAATCAGCCCCAGCATTTT.

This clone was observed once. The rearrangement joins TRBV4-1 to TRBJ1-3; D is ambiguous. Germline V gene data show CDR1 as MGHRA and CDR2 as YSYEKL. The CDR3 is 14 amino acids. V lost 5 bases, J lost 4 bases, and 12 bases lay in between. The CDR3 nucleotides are TGCGCCAGCAGCTTACAGTCCTACGGAAACACCATATATTTT. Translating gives CASSLQSYGNTIYF.

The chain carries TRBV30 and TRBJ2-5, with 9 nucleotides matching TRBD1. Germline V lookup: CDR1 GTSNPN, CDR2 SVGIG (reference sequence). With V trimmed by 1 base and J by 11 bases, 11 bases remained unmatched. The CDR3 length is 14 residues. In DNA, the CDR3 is TGTGCCTGGAGTGACGTCGGGACAGGGATTGAGCAGTACTTC. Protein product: CAWSDVGTGIEQYF.

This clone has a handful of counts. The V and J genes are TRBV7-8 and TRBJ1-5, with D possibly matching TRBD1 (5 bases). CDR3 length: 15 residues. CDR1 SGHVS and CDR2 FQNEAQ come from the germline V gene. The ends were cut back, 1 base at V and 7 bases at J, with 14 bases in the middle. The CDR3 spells CASSLERGGGQPQHF. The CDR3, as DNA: TGTGCCAGCAGCTTAGAGAGGGGAGGAGGGCAGCCCCAGCATTTT.

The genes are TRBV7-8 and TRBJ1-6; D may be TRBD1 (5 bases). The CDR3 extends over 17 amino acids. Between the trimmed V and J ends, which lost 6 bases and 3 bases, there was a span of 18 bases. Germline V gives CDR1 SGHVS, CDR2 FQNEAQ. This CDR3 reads CASSFRDFEFYNSPLHF. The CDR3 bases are TGTGCCAGCAGTTTCCGGGACTTTGAATTCTATAATTCACCCCTCCACTTT.

CDR3 nucleotides: TGTGCCAGCAGCGAGGTTACTGAGCAGTTCTTC. Amino acid sequence: CASSEVTEQFF. The chain employs TRBV7-2 and TRBJ2-1; D gene unclear. The CDR3 has 11 amino acids. Germline assignment: CDR1 SGHTA and CDR2 FQGNSA. Trimming removed 5 bases at V and 9 bases at J, with 8 bases between.

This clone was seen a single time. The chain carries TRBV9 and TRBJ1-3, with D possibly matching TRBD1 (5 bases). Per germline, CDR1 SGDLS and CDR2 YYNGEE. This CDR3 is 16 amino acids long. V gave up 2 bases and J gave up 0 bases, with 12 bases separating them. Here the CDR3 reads CASSVSPGPSGNTIYF. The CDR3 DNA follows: TGTGCCAGCAGCGTTAGCCCAGGGCCCTCTGGAAACACCATATATTTT.

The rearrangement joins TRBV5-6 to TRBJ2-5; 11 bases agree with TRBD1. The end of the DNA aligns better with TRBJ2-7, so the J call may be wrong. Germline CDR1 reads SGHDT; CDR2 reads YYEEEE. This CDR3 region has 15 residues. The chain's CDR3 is CASSLGTGGLYEQYF. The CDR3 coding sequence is TGTGCCAGCAGCTTGGGGACAGGGGGCCTCTACGAGCAGTACTTC.

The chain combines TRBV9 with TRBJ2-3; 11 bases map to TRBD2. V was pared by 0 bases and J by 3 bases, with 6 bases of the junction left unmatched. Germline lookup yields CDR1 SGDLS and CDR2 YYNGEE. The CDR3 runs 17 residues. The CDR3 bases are TGTGCCAGCAGCGTAGATGGTAGCGGGGGGGCAACAGATACGCAGTATTTT. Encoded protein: CASSVDGSGGATDTQYF.

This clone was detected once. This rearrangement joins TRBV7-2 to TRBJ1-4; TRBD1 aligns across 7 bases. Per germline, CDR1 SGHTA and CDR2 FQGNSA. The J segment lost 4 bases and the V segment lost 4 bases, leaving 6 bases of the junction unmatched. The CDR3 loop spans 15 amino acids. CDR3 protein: CASSSRTGDNEKLFF. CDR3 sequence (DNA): TGTGCCAGCAGCTCCCGGACAGGAGATAATGAAAAACTGTTTTTT.

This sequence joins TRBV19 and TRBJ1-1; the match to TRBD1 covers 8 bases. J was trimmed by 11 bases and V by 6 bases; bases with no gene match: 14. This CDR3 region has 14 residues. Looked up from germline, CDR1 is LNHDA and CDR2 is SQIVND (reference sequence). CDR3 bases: TGTGCCAGTAGGCAGGACAGGGTAAGCGAGCGTGCTTTCTTT. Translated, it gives CASRQDRVSERAFF.

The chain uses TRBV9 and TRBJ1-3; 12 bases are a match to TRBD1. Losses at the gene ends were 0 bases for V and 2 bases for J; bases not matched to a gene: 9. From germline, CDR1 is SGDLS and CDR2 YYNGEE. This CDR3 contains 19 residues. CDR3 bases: TGTGCCAGCAGCGTAGTAGGGACAGGGGGCAATTCTCCTGGAAACACCATATATTTT. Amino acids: CASSVVGTGGNSPGNTIYF.

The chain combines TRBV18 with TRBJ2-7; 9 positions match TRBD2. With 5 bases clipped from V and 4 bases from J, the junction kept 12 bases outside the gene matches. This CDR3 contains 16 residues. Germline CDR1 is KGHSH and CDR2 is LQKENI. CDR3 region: CASSTSAAGGGYEQYF. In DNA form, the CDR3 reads TGTGCCAGCTCAACATCAGCAGCGGGAGGCGGATACGAGCAGTACTTC.

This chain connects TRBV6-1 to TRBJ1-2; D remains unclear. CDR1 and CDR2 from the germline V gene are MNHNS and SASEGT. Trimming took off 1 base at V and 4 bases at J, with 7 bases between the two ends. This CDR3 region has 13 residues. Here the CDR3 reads CASSEGVSYGYTF. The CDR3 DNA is TGTGCCAGCAGTGAAGGTGTATCCTATGGCTACACCTTC.

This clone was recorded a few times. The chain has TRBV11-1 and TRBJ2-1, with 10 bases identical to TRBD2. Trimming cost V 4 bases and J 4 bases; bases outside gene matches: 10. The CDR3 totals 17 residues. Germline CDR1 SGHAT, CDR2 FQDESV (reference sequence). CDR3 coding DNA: TGTGCCAGCAGCTGGGGTCCGGGACTAGCGACTTACAATGAGCAGTTCTTC. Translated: CASSWGPGLATYNEQFF.

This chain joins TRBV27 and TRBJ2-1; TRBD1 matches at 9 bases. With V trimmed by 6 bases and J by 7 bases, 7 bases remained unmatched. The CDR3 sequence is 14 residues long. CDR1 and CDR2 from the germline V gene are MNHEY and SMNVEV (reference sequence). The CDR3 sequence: CASSLQGALNEQFF. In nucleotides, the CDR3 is TGTGCCAGCAGCTTACAGGGGGCGCTGAATGAGCAGTTCTTC.

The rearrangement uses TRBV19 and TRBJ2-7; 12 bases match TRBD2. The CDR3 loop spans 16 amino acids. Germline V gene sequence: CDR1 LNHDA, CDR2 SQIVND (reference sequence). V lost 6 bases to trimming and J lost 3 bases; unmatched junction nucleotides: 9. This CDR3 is CASSLGLAGPFYEQYF. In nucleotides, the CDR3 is TGTGCCAGTAGCCTTGGACTAGCGGGACCGTTCTACGAGCAGTACTTC.

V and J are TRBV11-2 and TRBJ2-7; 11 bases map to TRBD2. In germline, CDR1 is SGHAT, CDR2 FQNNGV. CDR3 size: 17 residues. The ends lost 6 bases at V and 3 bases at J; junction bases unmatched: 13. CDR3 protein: CASSPLLAGVMGYEQYF. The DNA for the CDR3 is TGTGCCAGCAGTCCCCTACTAGCGGGAGTTATGGGCTACGAGCAGTACTTC.

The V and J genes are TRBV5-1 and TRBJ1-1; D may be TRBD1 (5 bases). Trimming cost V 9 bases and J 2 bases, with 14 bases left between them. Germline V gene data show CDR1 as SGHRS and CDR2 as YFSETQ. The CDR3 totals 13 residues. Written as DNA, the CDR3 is TGCGCCACCGCGACAGAGGCCAACACTGAAGCTTTCTTT. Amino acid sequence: CATATEANTEAFF.

The CDR3 DNA reads TGTGCCATCGGCACGGGGACTATTCAAGAGACCCAGTACTTC. It codes for CAIGTGTIQETQYF. The gene calls are TRBV10-3 and TRBJ2-5, with TRBD2 identical over 7 bases. V lost 8 bases to trimming and J lost 2 bases; unmatched junction nucleotides: 8. The CDR3 extends over 14 amino acids. The V gene's germline CDR1 is ENHRY and CDR2 SYGVKD.

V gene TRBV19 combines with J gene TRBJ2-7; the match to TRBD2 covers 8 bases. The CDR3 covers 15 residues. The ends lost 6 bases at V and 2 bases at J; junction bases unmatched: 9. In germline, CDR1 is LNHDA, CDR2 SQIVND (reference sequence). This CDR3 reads CASRLRLAPTYEQYF. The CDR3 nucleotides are TGTGCCAGTAGGCTCCGACTAGCGCCGACCTACGAGCAGTACTTC.

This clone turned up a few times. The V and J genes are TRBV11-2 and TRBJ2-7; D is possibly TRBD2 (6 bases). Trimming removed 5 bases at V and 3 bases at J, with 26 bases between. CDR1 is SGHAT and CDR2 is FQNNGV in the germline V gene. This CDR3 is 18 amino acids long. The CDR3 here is CASSPTGRGRGANYEQYF. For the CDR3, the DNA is TGTGCCAGCAGCCCCACCGGCCGGGGTCGCGGGGCCAACTACGAGCAGTACTTC.

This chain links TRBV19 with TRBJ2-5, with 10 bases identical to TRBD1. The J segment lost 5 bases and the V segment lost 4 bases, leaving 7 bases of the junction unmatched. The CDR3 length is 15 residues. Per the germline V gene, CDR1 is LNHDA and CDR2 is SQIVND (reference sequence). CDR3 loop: CASSTGTGAGETQYF. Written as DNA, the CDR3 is TGTGCCAGTAGTACCGGGACAGGGGCCGGGGAGACCCAGTACTTC.

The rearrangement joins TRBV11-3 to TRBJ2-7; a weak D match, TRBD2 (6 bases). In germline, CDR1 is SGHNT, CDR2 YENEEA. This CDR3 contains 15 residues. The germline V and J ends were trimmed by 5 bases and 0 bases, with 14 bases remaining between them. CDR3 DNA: TGTGCCAGCAGCGAAAGACACGGGAGCTCCTACGAGCAGTACTTC. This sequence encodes CASSERHGSSYEQYF.